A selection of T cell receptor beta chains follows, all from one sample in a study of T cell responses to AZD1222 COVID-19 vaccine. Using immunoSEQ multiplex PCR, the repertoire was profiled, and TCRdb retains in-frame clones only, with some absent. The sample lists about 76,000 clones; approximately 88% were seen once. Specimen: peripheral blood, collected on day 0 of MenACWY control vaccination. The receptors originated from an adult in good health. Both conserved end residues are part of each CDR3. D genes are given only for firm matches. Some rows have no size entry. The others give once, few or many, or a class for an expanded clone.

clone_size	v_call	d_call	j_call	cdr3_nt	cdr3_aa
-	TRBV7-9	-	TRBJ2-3	TGTGCCAGCAGCCGCGGGACCCTCGGTGGCACAGATACGCAGTATTTT	CASSRGTLGGTDTQYF
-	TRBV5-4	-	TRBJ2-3	TGTGCCAGCAGCTTGGTGACCCCAGATACGCAGTATTTT	CASSLVTPDTQYF
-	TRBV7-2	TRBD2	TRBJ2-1	TGTGCCAGCAGGGGGGGGACTAGTCAAGGCAATGAGCAGTTCTTC	CASRGGTSQGNEQFF
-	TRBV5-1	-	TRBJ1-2	TGCGCCAGCAGCTTGGGTCAGGGTTCCTATGGCTACACCTTC	CASSLGQGSYGYTF
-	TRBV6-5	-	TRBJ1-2	TGTGCCAGCAGTTCTACAGGGAACTATGGCTACACCTTC	CASSSTGNYGYTF
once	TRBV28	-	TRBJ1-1	TGTGCCAGCACCGACGGACAGAGAAACACTGAAGCTTTCTTT	CASTDGQRNTEAFF
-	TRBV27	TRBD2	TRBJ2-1	TGTGCCAGCAGGAGTCTCCAAGCGGGAGGGTACAATGAGCAGTTCTTC	CASRSLQAGGYNEQFF
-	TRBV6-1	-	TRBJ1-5	TGTGCCAGCAGTGATAGGACTGGGGGGCAGGGTCAGCCCCAGCATTTT	CASSDRTGGQGQPQHF
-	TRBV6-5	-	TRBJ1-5	TGTGCCAGCAGTTATGGTGCTCTTCAGCCCCAGCATTTT	CASSYGALQPQHF
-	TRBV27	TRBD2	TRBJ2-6	TGTGCCAGCAGTTTAGAGATCGGGGGGGCTGGGGCCAACGTCCTGACTTTC	CASSLEIGGAGANVLTF
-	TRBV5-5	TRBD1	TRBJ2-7	TGTGCCAGCAGTACCACAGGGGGTAGGACCTACGAGCAGTACTTC	CASSTTGGRTYEQYF
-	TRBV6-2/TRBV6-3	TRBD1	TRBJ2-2	TGTGCCAGCAGTTTAGGGACAGCGAACACCGGGGAGCTGTTTTTT	CASSLGTANTGELFF
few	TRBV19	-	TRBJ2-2	TGTGCCAGTAGTATTTTAAGGGGTGGGGAGCTGTTTTTT	CASSILRGGELFF
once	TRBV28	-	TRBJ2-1	TGTGCCAGCAGCTCCGGAGCCATCAATGAGCAGTTCTTC	CASSSGAINEQFF
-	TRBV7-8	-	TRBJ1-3	TGTGCCAGCGCTCGGGAAAGGACCGAAAACACCATATATTTT	CASARERTENTIYF
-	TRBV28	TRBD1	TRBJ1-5	TGTGCCAGCAGTTGGGACAGGGGAACTCAGCCCCAGCATTTT	CASSWDRGTQPQHF
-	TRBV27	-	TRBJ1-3	TGTGCCAGCAGTTTAAACAGGGCTGGAAACACCATATATTTT	CASSLNRAGNTIYF
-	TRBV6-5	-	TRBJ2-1	TGTGCCAGCGAGAGCAGGGTCCACAATGAGCAGTTCTTC	CASESRVHNEQFF
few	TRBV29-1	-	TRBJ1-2	TGCAGCGTAACCCGGGACACCGTAGGAGGTGGCTACACCTTC	CSVTRDTVGGGYTF
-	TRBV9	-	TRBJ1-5	TGTGCCAGCAGCGTATACGGGGCGGAAGGTCAGCCCCAGCATTTT	CASSVYGAEGQPQHF
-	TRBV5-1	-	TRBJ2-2	TGCGCCAGCAGCTTGGACACTACTGCCACCGGGGAGCTGTTTTTT	CASSLDTTATGELFF
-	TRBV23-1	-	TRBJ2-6	TGCGCCAGCAGTCAATGGGGGAAATTATCCAGCTCTGGGGCCAACGTCCTGACTTTC	CASSQWGKLSSSGANVLTF
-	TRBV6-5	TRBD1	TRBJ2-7	TGTGCCAGCAGTTACTCGGGACGAGGGGGCACGTACTTC	CASSYSGRGGTYF
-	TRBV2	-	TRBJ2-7	TGTGCCAGCAGAGTGTCTAGGACTACTTCCTACGAGCAGTACTTC	CASRVSRTTSYEQYF
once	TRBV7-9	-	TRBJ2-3	TGTGCCAGCACCATCGCCGGGGCAGATACGCAGTATTTT	CASTIAGADTQYF
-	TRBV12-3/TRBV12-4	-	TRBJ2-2	TGTGCCAGCAGTTTAATGGCCGGGGAGCTGTTTTTT	CASSLMAGELFF
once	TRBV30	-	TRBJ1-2	TGTGCCTGGAGTCACCAGGGACTGGATGGCTACACCTTC	CAWSHQGLDGYTF
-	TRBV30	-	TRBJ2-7	TGTGCCTTCCGGGACCCCGGTGCCGGGCAGTACTTC	CAFRDPGAGQYF
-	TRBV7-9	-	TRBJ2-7	TGTGCCAGCAGCAACCAAGGACGGCTCTACGAGCAGTACTTC	CASSNQGRLYEQYF
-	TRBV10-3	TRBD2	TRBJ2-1	TGTGCCATCGGGCGGGAGGGTTCCTACAATGAGCAGTTCTTC	CAIGREGSYNEQFF
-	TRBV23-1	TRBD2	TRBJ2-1	TGCGCCAGTAGATCGTGGCCCCTAGCGGAAGAATACAATGAGCAGTTCTTC	CASRSWPLAEEYNEQFF
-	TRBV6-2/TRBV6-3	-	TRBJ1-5	TGTGCCAGCAGTTATAGAGGGTACCTCCAGCCCCAGCATTTT	CASSYRGYLQPQHF
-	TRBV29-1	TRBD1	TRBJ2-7	TGCAGCGTCCAAGACAGGGTCTACGAGCAGTACTTC	CSVQDRVYEQYF
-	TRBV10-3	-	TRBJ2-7	TGTGCCATCAGTCCCGGGACACACCCCTACGAGCAGTACTTC	CAISPGTHPYEQYF
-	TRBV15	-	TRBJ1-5	TGTGCCACCAGCAGCCCCGGGGGGGGGAAGGGGAATCAGCCCCAGCATTTT	CATSSPGGGKGNQPQHF
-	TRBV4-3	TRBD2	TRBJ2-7	TGCGCCAGCAGCCAAGACTTAGCCGGGACTAGCAGCTACGAGCAGTACTTC	CASSQDLAGTSSYEQYF
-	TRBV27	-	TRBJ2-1	TGTGCCAGCAGTTTCTCCCGCCATGAGCAGTTCTTC	CASSFSRHEQFF
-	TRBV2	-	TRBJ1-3	TGTGCCAGCATTTTAGGACAGAATGCTGGAAACACCATATATTTT	CASILGQNAGNTIYF
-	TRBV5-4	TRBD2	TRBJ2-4	TGTGCCAGCAGCGGGAGCGGGGCCGAGTACTTC	CASSGSGAEYF
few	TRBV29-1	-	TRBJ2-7	TGCAGCGTTGATGGAGGGGGGCGCGACGAGCAGTACTTC	CSVDGGGRDEQYF
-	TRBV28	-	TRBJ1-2	TGTGCCAGCAGTTTAAGACAAGGGCGAGGGACCTTC	CASSLRQGRGTF
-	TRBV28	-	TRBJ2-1	TGTGCCAGCATCACGTGGATAACTAGTCGGGGATACAATGAGCAGTTCTTC	CASITWITSRGYNEQFF
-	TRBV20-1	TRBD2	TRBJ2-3	TGCAGTGCTAGTAGGGGAACTAGCGGGAGTCACGGCTTGACAGATACGCAGTATTTT	CSASRGTSGSHGLTDTQYF
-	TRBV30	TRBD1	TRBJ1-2	TGTGCCTGGAGTCCCGGCAGGGGGTACTCTGGCTACACCTTC	CAWSPGRGYSGYTF
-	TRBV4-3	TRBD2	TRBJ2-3	TGCGCCAGCAGCCGGACTAGCGGGGCCGACACAGATACGCAGTATTTT	CASSRTSGADTDTQYF
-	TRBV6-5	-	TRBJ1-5	TGTGCCAGCTTCTCCCAAAGGAGCAGAGATCAGCCCCAGCATTTT	CASFSQRSRDQPQHF
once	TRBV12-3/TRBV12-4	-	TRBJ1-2	TGTGCCAGCAGTTCCCCCTATGGCTACACCTTC	CASSSPYGYTF
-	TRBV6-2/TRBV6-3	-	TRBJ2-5	TGTGCCAGCAGTTACAGGGGGTCCCAGTACTTC	CASSYRGSQYF
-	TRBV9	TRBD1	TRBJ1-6	TGTGCCAGCAGCGCCTACGAACTGGACAGGGGGCTTTTCTATAATTCACCCCTCCACTTT	CASSAYELDRGLFYNSPLHF
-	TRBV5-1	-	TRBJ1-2	TGCGCCAGCAGCTTGGATATATCCCGCTACACCTTC	CASSLDISRYTF
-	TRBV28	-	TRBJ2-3	TGTGCCAGCAGTTCGGCTACGCAGTATTTT	CASSSATQYF
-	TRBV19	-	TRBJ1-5	TGTGCCAGTAGTGCCTCGGGGGTCTTGGCTCAGCCCCAGCATTTT	CASSASGVLAQPQHF
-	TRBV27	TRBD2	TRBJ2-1	TGTGCCAGCAGTCCTCGGACTAGCGGGAGTTACCATGAGCAGTTCTTC	CASSPRTSGSYHEQFF
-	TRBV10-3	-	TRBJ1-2	TGTGCCATCAGTGGGGGGGACACAAGTCCTAACTATGGCTACACCTTC	CAISGGDTSPNYGYTF
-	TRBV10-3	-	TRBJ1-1	TGTGCCAGTGGCGGGGGGATACGGCCTGAAGCTTTCTTT	CASGGGIRPEAFF